Listed here are 8 T cell receptor beta chains from one sample, sequenced in a study of T cells in Graves' hyperthyroidism and ophthalmopathy. TCR beta CDR3 sequences were amplified from RNA transcripts. First-round RT-PCR with HTBI primers amplified the TCR CDR3 region. TCRdb called the multiplex PCR reads again in MiXCR, with one record for every CDR3 protein. The table has over 250,000 distinct CDR3 sequences, about 15% seen once. The sequenced sample was blood. Every receptor here comes from an older woman with Graves' ophthalmopathy.

Ten or more counts support this clonotype. The chain employs TRBV5-1 and TRBJ1-1; 7 positions agree with TRBD1. The CDR3 has 14 amino acids. Germline-derived CDR1 and CDR2 are SGHRS and YFSETQ. V lost 4 bases to trimming and J lost 4 bases; unmatched junction nucleotides: 7. CDR3 sequence (DNA): TGCGCCAGCAGCGATATAGGGGACAGCACTGAAGCTTTCTTT. It translates to CASSDIGDSTEAFF. Full variable domain (rest looked up from reference TRBV5-1 and TRBJ1-1): KAGVTQTPRYLIKTRGQQVTLSCSPISGHRSVSWYQQTPGQGLQFLFEYFSETQRNKGNFPGRFSGRQFSNSRSEMNVSTLELGDSALYLCASSDIGDSTEAFFGQGTRLTVV.

This clonotype was seen at least ten times. This rearrangement joins TRBV6-1 to TRBJ1-1, with a tentative D call TRBD1 (6 bases). Germline CDR1 is MNHNS and CDR2 is SASEGT. V lost 7 bases and J 7 bases, leaving 16 bases between the germline ends. The CDR3 is made up of 13 amino acids. The CDR3 DNA follows: TGTGCCAGCACCAACCGAGACAGGAGTGAAGCTTTCTTT. Protein product: CASTNRDRSEAFF.

This clonotype was seen at least ten times. This chain uses TRBV28 with TRBJ2-1, with 14 bases lining up with TRBD2. The CDR3 has 15 amino acids. The V and J ends lost 6 bases and 8 bases, in that order; junction bases with no gene match: 6. Per germline, CDR1 MDHEN and CDR2 SYDVKM. CDR3 loop: CASRRTSGRLDEQFF. CDR3 coding DNA: TGTGCCAGCAGGAGGACTAGCGGGAGGTTAGATGAGCAGTTCTTC.

This clonotype was seen many times. The gene calls are TRBV29-1 and TRBJ1-5, with D unresolved. CDR1 SQVTM and CDR2 ANQGSEA come from the germline V gene. This CDR3 is built from 12 residues. The V gene lost 4 bases and the J gene lost 5 bases, with 9 bases spanning the gap. The CDR3 region is CSVGADDQPQHF. The DNA of the CDR3 is TGCAGCGTTGGGGCAGATGATCAGCCCCAGCATTTT.

This clonotype has a count of ten or more. This chain connects TRBV12-3 or TRBV12-4 to TRBJ1-1; 7 nucleotides agree with TRBD1. This CDR3 region has 14 residues. The V segment lost 4 bases and the J segment 1 base; nucleotides outside the gene matches: 3. CDR3 in DNA: TGTGCCAGCAGTTACGACAGGGCGAACACTGAAGCTTTCTTT. Its translation is CASSYDRANTEAFF.

This clonotype was detected many times. The rearrangement uses TRBV7-2 and TRBJ2-5; D ambiguous. The germline gives CDR1 SGHTA, CDR2 FQGNSA. There are 16 residues in the CDR3. Deletions cut 0 bases from V and 5 bases from J, with 16 bases between. CDR3 sequence: CASSLAAPNLPETQYF. In nucleotides, the CDR3 is TGTGCCAGCAGCTTAGCCGCTCCGAATTTACCGGAGACCCAGTACTTC.

This clonotype was counted at least ten times. The chain combines TRBV18 with TRBJ1-1, with D possibly TRBD1 on 5 matching bases. The CDR3 is 12 amino acids. The V end was cut by 3 bases, the J end by 11 bases, with 13 bases between. Germline-derived CDR1 and CDR2 are KGHSH and LQKENI. Here the CDR3 reads CASSPAQGDAFF. CDR3 DNA sequence: TGTGCCAGCTCACCGGCCCAGGGTGACGCTTTCTTT. The complete variable domain, with remaining parts taken from reference TRBV18 and TRBJ1-1, reads NAGVMQNPRHLVRRRGQEARLRCSPMKGHSHVYWYRQLPEEGLKFMVYLQKENIIDESGMPKERFSAEFPKEGPSILRIQQVVRGDSAAYFCASSPAQGDAFFGQGTRLTVV.

Concerning this clonotype: Just one base apart from a much larger clone, this may be a read error. The chain carries TRBV2 and TRBJ2-7, with 11 bases identical to TRBD1. The germline gives CDR1 SNHLY, CDR2 FYNNEI. CDR3 size: 14 residues. CDR3 bases: TGTGCCAGCGTTACCGGGACAGGGGGATACGAGCAGCACTTC. Translation gives CASVTGTGGYEQHF.